One and the same sample provided the 21 T cell receptor beta chains below, sequenced in a study of blood T cell repertoires in COVID-19. Using immunoSEQ multiplex PCR, the repertoire was profiled, and TCRdb retains in-frame clones only, with some absent. The sample shows under 130,000 clones, more than 70% of them seen only once. The sample comprised peripheral blood. These receptors all stem from a woman of 80 years or more in a cohort sampled during active COVID-19.

The chain employs TRBV5-1 and TRBJ2-5, with 13 bases fitting TRBD2. The length of the CDR3 is 16 residues. After removal of 2 bases from V and 0 bases from J, the junction contained 1 base not matched to a gene. Germline V gene data show CDR1 as SGHRS and CDR2 as YFSETQ. The CDR3 sequence is CASSLGTSGNQETQYF. In nucleotides, the CDR3 is TGCGCCAGCAGCTTAGGGACTAGCGGGAACCAAGAGACCCAGTACTTC. Filled out from reference TRBV5-1 and TRBJ2-5, the complete variable domain reads KAGVTQTPRYLIKTRGQQVTLSCSPISGHRSVSWYQQTPGQGLQFLFEYFSETQRNKGNFPGRFSGRQFSNSRSEMNVSTLELGDSALYLCASSLGTSGNQETQYFGPGTRLLVL.

J is TRBJ1-2 and V is TRBV6-2 or TRBV6-3, with D possibly being TRBD1 (6 bases). Germline-derived CDR1 and CDR2 are MNHEY and SVGEGT. V was cut by 5 bases and J by 4 bases, with 17 bases left in between. There are 15 residues in the CDR3. CDR3 nucleotide sequence: TGTGCCAGCAGTCTTGTGGGCCAGGGGCTCTATGGCTACACCTTC. Translated, it gives CASSLVGQGLYGYTF.

The rearrangement joins TRBV27 to TRBJ1-2; TRBD1 aligns across 7 bases. V dropped 3 bases and J dropped 8; count of bases not matched to a gene: 9. CDR1 is MNHEY and CDR2 is SMNVEV in the germline V gene (reference sequence). The CDR3 is 14 residues long. The CDR3 DNA reads as TGTGCCAGCAGTTTTGGGCCCAGGGGGGCAGGCTACACCTTC. Its translation is CASSFGPRGAGYTF.

The chain recombines TRBV10-3 with TRBJ2-5; TRBD1 matches at 7 bases. This CDR3 is 15 amino acids long. Germline CDR1 ENHRY, CDR2 SYGVKD. With V trimmed by 6 bases and J by 4 bases, 11 bases remained unmatched. In nucleotides, the CDR3 is TGTGCCATCAGCATGCGACAGGGCACGGGAGAGACCCAGTACTTC. This sequence encodes CAISMRQGTGETQYF.

This clone was recorded only once. This chain joins TRBV3-1 (or the pseudogene TRBV3-2) and TRBJ2-6; D is unclear. The CDR3 has 12 residues. V gave up 4 bases and J gave up 9 bases, with 7 bases separating them. The germline CDR1 and CDR2 sequences are LGHDT and YNNKEL (reference sequence). The CDR3 DNA reads as TGTGCCAGCAGCCTCCACTACAACGTCCTGACTTTC. Translating gives CASSLHYNVLTF.

This sequence joins TRBV5-6 and TRBJ2-2; TRBD2 agrees at 15 bases. Trimming removed 2 bases from V and 9 bases from J; junction bases left unmatched: 5. Germline CDR1 reads SGHDT; CDR2 reads YYEEEE. The CDR3 is made up of 16 amino acids. The CDR3, as DNA: TGTGCCAGCAGCTTTGGGACTAGCGGGAGGACTCGGGAGCTGTTTTTT. Its protein product is CASSFGTSGRTRELFF.

This sequence joins TRBV27 and TRBJ1-2; D is unresolved. Trimming pared 3 bases from V and 4 bases from J, leaving 6 bases between. This CDR3 spans 12 amino acids. The germline V gene has CDR1 MNHEY and CDR2 SMNVEV (reference sequence). DNA of the CDR3: TGTGCCAGCAGTTTTATCCTCTATGGCTACACCTTC. Translating it yields CASSFILYGYTF.

This chain joins TRBV7-3 and TRBJ2-1; a weak D match, TRBD2 (6 bases). CDR1 is SGHTA and CDR2 is FQGTGA in the germline V gene. The V end lost 5 bases, the J end lost 9 bases, and 20 bases lay between the germline ends. The CDR3 consists of 15 residues. In DNA form, the CDR3 reads TGTGCCAGCAGCCAACCGGGACTCCCGGCCGCTGAGCAGTTCTTC. Translated, it gives CASSQPGLPAAEQFF.

This chain links TRBV19 with TRBJ1-1, with 7 bases fitting TRBD1. V dropped 5 bases and J dropped 1; count of bases not matched to a gene: 7. The CDR3 runs 15 residues. Germline V CDR1 and CDR2: LNHDA, SQIVND (reference sequence). The CDR3 reads CASSPQGGRNTEAFF. CDR3 in DNA: TGTGCCAGTAGTCCCCAGGGGGGCCGGAACACTGAAGCTTTCTTT.

The chain recombines TRBV19 with TRBJ1-5, with D maybe TRBD1 (6 bases). The CDR3 covers 12 residues. The V gene lost 10 bases and the J gene lost 4 bases, with 11 bases spanning the gap. The germline V gene has CDR1 LNHDA and CDR2 SQIVND (reference sequence). CDR3 sequence reads: CATTGFNQPQHF. DNA for the CDR3: TGTGCCACGACAGGTTTTAATCAGCCCCAGCATTTT. The complete variable domain, with remaining parts taken from reference TRBV19 and TRBJ1-5, reads DGGITQSPKYLFRKEGQNVTLSCEQNLNHDAMYWYRQDPGQGLRLIYYSQIVNDFQKGDIAEGYSVSREKKESFPLTVTSAQKNPTAFYLCATTGFNQPQHFGDGTRLSIL.

V usage is TRBV18 and J usage is TRBJ2-5, with D maybe TRBD1 (6 bases). The V and J ends lost 6 bases and 3 bases respectively, with 11 bases between them. Per the germline V gene, CDR1 is KGHSH and CDR2 is LQKENI. This CDR3 comprises 13 residues. The CDR3 sequence is CASSSTGKETQYF. The CDR3 DNA sequence: TGTGCCAGCTCTTCGACAGGAAAAGAGACCCAGTACTTC.

V is TRBV24-1 and J is TRBJ1-2, with 9 bases matching TRBD1. Germline CDR1 is KGHDR and CDR2 is SFDVKD. The junction had 13 bases not matched to a gene; V was cut back by 4 bases and J by 8 bases. This CDR3 has 16 amino acids. In DNA form, the CDR3 reads TGTGCCACCAGTGACTATATCGGGACAGGGTCGGGAGGCTACACCTTC. It is translated as CATSDYIGTGSGGYTF.

The J gene is TRBJ2-2, the V gene TRBV7-9; maybe TRBD2 (5 bases). There are 15 residues in the CDR3. V was clipped by 2 bases and J by 5 bases, with 12 bases between them. Germline V gene lookup returns CDR1 SEHNR and CDR2 FQNEAQ (reference sequence). The CDR3 nucleotides read TGTGCCAGCAGCTTACGGGCAGGACTTACCGGGGAGCTGTTTTTT. Translated: CASSLRAGLTGELFF.

This clone has more than one count but fewer than ten. The CDR3 here is CASSRSGPTQPQHF. The CDR3 DNA reads as TGTGCCAGCAGCCGCTCAGGGCCTACGCAGCCCCAGCATTTT. The V and J genes are TRBV5-6 and TRBJ1-5; D is perhaps TRBD1 (5 bases). The germline V gene encodes CDR1 SGHDT and CDR2 YYEEEE. The ends were cut back, 4 bases at V and 7 bases at J, with 15 bases in the middle. The CDR3 totals 14 residues.

The chain joins TRBV12-5 to TRBJ2-7, with 10 bases aligning to TRBD2. This CDR3 has 14 amino acids. The junction had 0 bases not matched to a gene; V was cut back by 2 bases and J by 2 bases. Germline CDR1 LGHNT, CDR2 FRNRAP. CDR3 in amino acids: CASGLSGGAYEQYF. CDR3 DNA sequence: TGTGCTAGTGGTTTGAGCGGGGGGGCCTACGAGCAGTACTTC.

CDR3 residues: CASSRENNSPLHF. CDR3 sequence (DNA): TGCGCCAGCAGCCGGGAAAATAATTCACCCCTCCACTTT. The rearrangement uses TRBV5-1 and TRBJ1-6; no definite D call. The CDR3 loop spans 13 amino acids. Trimming left V 4 bases short and J 5 bases short, with 7 bases between. Germline V gene data show CDR1 as SGHRS and CDR2 as YFSETQ.

V gene TRBV5-6 combines with J gene TRBJ2-7; a weak D match, TRBD2 (6 bases). CDR1 is SGHDT, CDR2 YYEEEE, per germline. This CDR3 is 14 amino acids long. Between the trimmed V and J ends, which lost 5 bases and 2 bases, there was a span of 14 bases. The CDR3 DNA follows: TGTGCCAGCAGAACCGGGACTTGGACCTACGAGCAGTACTTC. This gives the protein CASRTGTWTYEQYF.

V usage is TRBV7-3 and J usage is TRBJ2-3, with 8 bases matching TRBD2. J gave up 5 bases and V 2 bases, and 9 bases lay outside the gene matches. Germline V CDR1 and CDR2: SGHTA, FQGTGA. This CDR3 is built from 16 residues. In DNA form, the CDR3 reads TGTGCCAGCAGCTTAGAACGGGGGGGCCGCGTAGATACGCAGTATTTT. It specifies CASSLERGGRVDTQYF.

About this clone: At one boundary the junction diverges from the germline segment, which might be a read error. This chain links TRBV6-5 with TRBJ2-7, with a tentative D call TRBD2 (6 bases). Germline V CDR1 and CDR2: MNHEY, SVGAGI. The CDR3 is 14 residues long. CDR3 DNA sequence: TGTGCCAGCAGTGACTCGGCGGGACGTTACGAGCAGTACTTC. It yields the protein CASSDSAGRYEQYF.

This clone occurred a few times. The chain carries TRBV6-2 or TRBV6-3 and TRBJ1-5, with a weak D call TRBD1 (6 bases). The CDR3 is made up of 13 amino acids. Germline CDR1 MNHEY, CDR2 SVGEGT. The V and J ends lost 6 bases and 3 bases respectively, with 9 bases between them. The CDR3 here is CASSRGPNQPQHF. DNA of the CDR3: TGTGCCAGCAGCCGGGGGCCCAATCAGCCCCAGCATTTT.

V and J are TRBV29-1 and TRBJ1-2, with 8 positions matching TRBD1. Per germline, CDR1 SQVTM and CDR2 ANQGSEA. The CDR3 sequence is 11 residues long. Trimming cost V 8 bases and J 13 bases; bases outside gene matches: 12. The CDR3 sequence is CSTIQGVSGTF. The CDR3 DNA reads TGCAGCACGATACAGGGGGTATCCGGCACCTTC.